This is a list of T cell receptor beta chains from one sample in a study of shared clonotypes between healthy human individuals. Profiled with immunoSEQ multiplex PCR; TCRdb holds only in-frame clones, not every one. The data show approximately 2.4 million clones, approximately 96% seen once. The sample comprised naive CD4+ T cells sorted from blood. Every receptor here comes from a man aged 18 to 29 in good health. The CDR3 runs from the conserved cysteine through the conserved F or W. Each record gives: J gene, D gene, clone size, V gene, CDR3 DNA, CDR3 protein. A D gene is named only where the DNA matches it firmly. Clone size is stated in some rows and not others, as once, few, many or a class when expanded.

j_call: TRBJ1-2; d_call: -; clone_size: -; v_call: TRBV27; cdr3_nt: TGTGCCAGCAGTTCTTACAGGGAGGGGAACTATGGCTACACCTTC; cdr3_aa: CASSSYREGNYGYTF
j_call: TRBJ2-7; d_call: TRBD1; clone_size: -; v_call: TRBV27; cdr3_nt: TGTGCCAGCAGTTTTAGGACAGGGGGAACCTACGAGCAGTACTTC; cdr3_aa: CASSFRTGGTYEQYF
j_call: TRBJ1-2; d_call: -; clone_size: -; v_call: TRBV27; cdr3_nt: TGTGCCAGCAGCCCGCAATGGGTTGGCCTGAACTATGGCTACACCTTC; cdr3_aa: CASSPQWVGLNYGYTF
j_call: TRBJ2-7; d_call: -; clone_size: -; v_call: TRBV11-2; cdr3_nt: TGTGCCAGCAGCTTACAGATTTACGAGCAGTACTTC; cdr3_aa: CASSLQIYEQYF
j_call: TRBJ2-5; d_call: -; clone_size: once; v_call: TRBV7-2; cdr3_nt: TGTGCCAGCCGGCGGGATGGTATTGAGACCCAGTACTTC; cdr3_aa: CASRRDGIETQYF
j_call: TRBJ1-5; d_call: -; clone_size: once; v_call: TRBV7-2; cdr3_nt: TGTGCCAGCAGCCTGACAGTATATAGCAATCAGCCCCAGCATTTT; cdr3_aa: CASSLTVYSNQPQHF
j_call: TRBJ2-7; d_call: TRBD1; clone_size: -; v_call: TRBV27; cdr3_nt: TGTGCCAGCAGTTTAGAAGGGGGCGGTACGTACGAGCAGTACTTC; cdr3_aa: CASSLEGGGTYEQYF
j_call: TRBJ2-7; d_call: -; clone_size: -; v_call: TRBV5-1; cdr3_nt: TGCGCCAGCAGCGTACCGGCAAATCCTACGAGCGAGCAGTACTTC; cdr3_aa: CASSVPANPTSEQYF
j_call: TRBJ2-7; d_call: TRBD1; clone_size: -; v_call: TRBV30; cdr3_nt: TGTGCCTGGAGGACAGGGGGCTTCGACGAGCAGTACTTC; cdr3_aa: CAWRTGGFDEQYF
j_call: TRBJ2-7; d_call: -; clone_size: -; v_call: TRBV11-2; cdr3_nt: TGTGCCAGCAGCTCTTTACCGGGCCTCTCCTACGAGCAGTACTTC; cdr3_aa: CASSSLPGLSYEQYF
j_call: TRBJ2-5; d_call: TRBD2; clone_size: -; v_call: TRBV29-1; cdr3_nt: TGCAGCGTCGAGGGGCTAGCGGGACTGAGGGAAGAGACCCAGTACTTC; cdr3_aa: CSVEGLAGLREETQYF
j_call: TRBJ1-1; d_call: -; clone_size: -; v_call: TRBV5-1; cdr3_nt: TGCGCCAGCAGCTTGGTCGGGGGAATCACTGAAGCTTTCTTT; cdr3_aa: CASSLVGGITEAFF
j_call: TRBJ2-7; d_call: TRBD1; clone_size: -; v_call: TRBV27; cdr3_nt: TGTGCCAGCAGTACTATCACGGGACAGCGCTACCCCTACGAGCAGTACTTC; cdr3_aa: CASSTITGQRYPYEQYF
j_call: TRBJ2-7; d_call: -; clone_size: -; v_call: TRBV30; cdr3_nt: TGTGCCTGGAGTGTATCGGCAGGGGGGTTCTACGAGCAGTACTTC; cdr3_aa: CAWSVSAGGFYEQYF
j_call: TRBJ2-3; d_call: -; clone_size: -; v_call: TRBV11-3; cdr3_nt: TGTGCCAGCAGCGATACCTACACAGATACGCAGTATTTT; cdr3_aa: CASSDTYTDTQYF
j_call: TRBJ2-5; d_call: TRBD1; clone_size: -; v_call: TRBV25-1; cdr3_nt: TGTGCCAGCAGAGCCCCACAGGGGGACCAAGAGACCCAGTACTTC; cdr3_aa: CASRAPQGDQETQYF